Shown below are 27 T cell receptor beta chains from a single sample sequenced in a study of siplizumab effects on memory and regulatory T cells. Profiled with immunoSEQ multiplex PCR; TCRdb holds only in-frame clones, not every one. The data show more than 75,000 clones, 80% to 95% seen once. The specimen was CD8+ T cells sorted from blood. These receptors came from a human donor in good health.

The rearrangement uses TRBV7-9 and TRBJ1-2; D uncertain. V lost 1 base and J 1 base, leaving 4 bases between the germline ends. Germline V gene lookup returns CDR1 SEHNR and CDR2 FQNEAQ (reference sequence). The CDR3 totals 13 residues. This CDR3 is CASSLDSNYGYTF. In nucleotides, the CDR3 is TGTGCCAGCAGCTTAGACAGTAACTATGGCTACACCTTC.

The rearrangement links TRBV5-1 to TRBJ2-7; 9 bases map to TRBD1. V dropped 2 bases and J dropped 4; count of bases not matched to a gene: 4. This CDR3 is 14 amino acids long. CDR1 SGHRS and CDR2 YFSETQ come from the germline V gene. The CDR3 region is CASSLQTGGYEQYF. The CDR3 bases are TGCGCCAGCAGCTTACAGACAGGGGGGTACGAGCAGTACTTC.

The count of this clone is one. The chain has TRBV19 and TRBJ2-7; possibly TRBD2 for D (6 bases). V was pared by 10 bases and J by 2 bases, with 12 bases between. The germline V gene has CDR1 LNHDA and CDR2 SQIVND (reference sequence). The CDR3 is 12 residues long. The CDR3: CATRDSTYEQYF. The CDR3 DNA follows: TGTGCCACTCGGGACTCTACCTACGAGCAGTACTTC.

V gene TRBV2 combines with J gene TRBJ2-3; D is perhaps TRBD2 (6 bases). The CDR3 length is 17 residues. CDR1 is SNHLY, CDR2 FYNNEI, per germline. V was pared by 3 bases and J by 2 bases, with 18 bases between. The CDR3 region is CASSDSRAGRNTDTQYF. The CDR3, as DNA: TGTGCCAGCAGTGACAGCCGGGCGGGGCGAAACACAGATACGCAGTATTTT.

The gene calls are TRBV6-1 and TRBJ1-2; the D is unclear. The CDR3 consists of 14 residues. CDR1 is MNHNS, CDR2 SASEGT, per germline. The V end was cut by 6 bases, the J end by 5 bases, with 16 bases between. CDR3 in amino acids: CASRPGLEEYGYTF. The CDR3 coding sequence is TGTGCCAGCAGGCCGGGCCTAGAAGAATATGGCTACACCTTC.

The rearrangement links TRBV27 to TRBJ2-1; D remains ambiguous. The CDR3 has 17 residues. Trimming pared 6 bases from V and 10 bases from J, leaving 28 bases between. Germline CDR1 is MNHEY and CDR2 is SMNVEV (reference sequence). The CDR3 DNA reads TGTGCCAGCAGGACCCAAACCCGATTTGAACAAGTCCTCGAGCAGTTCTTC. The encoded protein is CASRTQTRFEQVLEQFF.

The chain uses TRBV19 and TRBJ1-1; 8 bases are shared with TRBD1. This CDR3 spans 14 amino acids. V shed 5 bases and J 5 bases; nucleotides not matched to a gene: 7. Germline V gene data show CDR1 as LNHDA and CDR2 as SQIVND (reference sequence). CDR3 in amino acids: CASSHRDRYTEAFF. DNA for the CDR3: TGTGCCAGTAGTCATAGGGACAGGTATACTGAAGCTTTCTTT.

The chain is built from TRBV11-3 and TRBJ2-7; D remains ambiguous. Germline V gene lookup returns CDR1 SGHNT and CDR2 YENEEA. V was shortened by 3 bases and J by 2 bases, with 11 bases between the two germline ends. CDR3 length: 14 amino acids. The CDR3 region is CASSLYTLPYEQYF. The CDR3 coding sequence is TGTGCCAGCAGCTTGTACACTCTCCCCTACGAGCAGTACTTC.

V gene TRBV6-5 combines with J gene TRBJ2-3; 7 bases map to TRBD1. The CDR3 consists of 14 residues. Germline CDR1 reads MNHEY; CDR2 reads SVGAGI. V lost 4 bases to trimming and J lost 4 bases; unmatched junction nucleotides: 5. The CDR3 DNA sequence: TGTGCCAGCAGTTGGAGACAGGGCCCAGATACGCAGTATTTT. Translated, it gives CASSWRQGPDTQYF.

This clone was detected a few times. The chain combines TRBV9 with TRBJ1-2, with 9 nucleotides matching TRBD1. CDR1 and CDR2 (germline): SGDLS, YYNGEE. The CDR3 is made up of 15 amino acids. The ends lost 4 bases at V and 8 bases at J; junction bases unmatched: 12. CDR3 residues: CASSTDGGQGIGYTF. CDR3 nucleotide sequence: TGTGCCAGCAGCACAGATGGGGGACAGGGTATAGGCTACACCTTC.

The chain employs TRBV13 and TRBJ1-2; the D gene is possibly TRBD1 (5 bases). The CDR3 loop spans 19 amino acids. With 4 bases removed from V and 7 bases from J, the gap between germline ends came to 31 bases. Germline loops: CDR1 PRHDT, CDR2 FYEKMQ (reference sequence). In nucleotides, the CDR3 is TGTGCCAGCAGCTCAACCCGAAAACCCTGCACAGGATTCGGCTGTGGCTACACCTTC. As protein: CASSSTRKPCTGFGCGYTF.

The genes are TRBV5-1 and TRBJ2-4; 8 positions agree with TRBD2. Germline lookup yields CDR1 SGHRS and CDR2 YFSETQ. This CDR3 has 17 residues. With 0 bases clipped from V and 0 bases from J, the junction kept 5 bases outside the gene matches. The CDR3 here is CASSLAAGGLAKNIQYF. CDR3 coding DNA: TGCGCCAGCAGCTTGGCGGCGGGGGGCTTAGCCAAAAACATTCAGTACTTC.

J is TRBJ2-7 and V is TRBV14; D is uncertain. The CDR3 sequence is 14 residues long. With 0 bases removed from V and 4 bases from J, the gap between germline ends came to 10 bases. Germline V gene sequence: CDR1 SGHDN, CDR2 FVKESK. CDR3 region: CASSQDIDSYEQYF. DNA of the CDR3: TGTGCCAGCAGCCAAGATATCGACTCGTACGAGCAGTACTTC.

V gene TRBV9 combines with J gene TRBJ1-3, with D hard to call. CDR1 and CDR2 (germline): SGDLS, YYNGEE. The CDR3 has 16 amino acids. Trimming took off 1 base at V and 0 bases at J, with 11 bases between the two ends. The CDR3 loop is CASSVSYRSSGNTIYF. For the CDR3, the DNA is TGTGCCAGCAGCGTATCTTATCGCAGCTCTGGAAACACCATATATTTT. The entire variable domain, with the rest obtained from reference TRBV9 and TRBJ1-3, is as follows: DSGVTQTPKHLITATGQRVTLRCSPRSGDLSVYWYQQSLDQGLQFLIQYYNGEERAKGNILERFSAQQFPDLHSELNLSSLELGDSALYFCASSVSYRSSGNTIYFGEGSWLTVV.

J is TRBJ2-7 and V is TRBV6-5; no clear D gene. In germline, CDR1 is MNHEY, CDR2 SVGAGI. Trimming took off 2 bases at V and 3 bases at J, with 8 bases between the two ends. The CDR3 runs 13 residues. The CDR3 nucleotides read TGTGCCAGCAGTTACGGACCATTCTACGAGCAGTACTTC. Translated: CASSYGPFYEQYF.

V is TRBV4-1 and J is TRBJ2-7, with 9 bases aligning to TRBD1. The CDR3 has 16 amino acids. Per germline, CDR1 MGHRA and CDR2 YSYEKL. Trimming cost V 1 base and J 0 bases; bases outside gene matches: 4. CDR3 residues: CASSQGRQGVSYEQYF. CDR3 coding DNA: TGCGCCAGCAGCCAAGGCAGACAGGGGGTCTCCTACGAGCAGTACTTC.

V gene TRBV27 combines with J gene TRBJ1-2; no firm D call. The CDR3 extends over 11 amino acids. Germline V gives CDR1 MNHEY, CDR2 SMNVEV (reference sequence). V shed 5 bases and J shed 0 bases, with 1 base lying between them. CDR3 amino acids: CASSPNYGYTF. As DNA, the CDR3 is TGTGCCAGCAGTCCTAACTATGGCTACACCTTC.

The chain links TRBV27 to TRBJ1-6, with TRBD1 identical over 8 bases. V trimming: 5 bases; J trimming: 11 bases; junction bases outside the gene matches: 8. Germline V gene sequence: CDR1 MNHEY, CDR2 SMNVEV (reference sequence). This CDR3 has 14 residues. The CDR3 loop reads CASSPDRGRPPLHF. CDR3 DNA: TGTGCCAGCAGTCCCGACAGGGGAAGGCCACCCCTCCACTTT.

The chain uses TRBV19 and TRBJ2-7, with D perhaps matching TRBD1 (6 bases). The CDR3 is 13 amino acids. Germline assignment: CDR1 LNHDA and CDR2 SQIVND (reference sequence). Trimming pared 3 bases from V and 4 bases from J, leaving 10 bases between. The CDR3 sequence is CASSMFRGYEQYF. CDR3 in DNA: TGTGCCAGTAGTATGTTCAGGGGATACGAGCAGTACTTC.

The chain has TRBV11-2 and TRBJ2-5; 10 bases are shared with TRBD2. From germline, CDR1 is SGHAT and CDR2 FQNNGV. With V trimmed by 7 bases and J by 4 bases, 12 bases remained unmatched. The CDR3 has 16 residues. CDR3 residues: CASTQSGGAPPETQYF. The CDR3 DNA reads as TGTGCCAGCACCCAAAGCGGGGGGGCCCCACCAGAGACCCAGTACTTC.

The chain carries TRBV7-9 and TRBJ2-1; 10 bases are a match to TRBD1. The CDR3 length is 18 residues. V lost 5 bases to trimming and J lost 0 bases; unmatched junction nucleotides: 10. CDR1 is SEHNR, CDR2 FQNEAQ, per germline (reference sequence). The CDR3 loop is CASSLPDRGSPSYNEQFF. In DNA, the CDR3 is TGTGCCAGCAGCCTTCCGGACAGGGGGTCCCCCTCCTACAATGAGCAGTTCTTC.

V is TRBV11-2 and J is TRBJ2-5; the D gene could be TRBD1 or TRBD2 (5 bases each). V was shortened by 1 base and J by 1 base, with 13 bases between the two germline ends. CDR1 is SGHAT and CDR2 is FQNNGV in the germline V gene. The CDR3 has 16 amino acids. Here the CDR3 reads CASSLAPPGGQETQYF. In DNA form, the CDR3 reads TGTGCCAGCAGCTTAGCCCCCCCTGGGGGCCAAGAGACCCAGTACTTC.

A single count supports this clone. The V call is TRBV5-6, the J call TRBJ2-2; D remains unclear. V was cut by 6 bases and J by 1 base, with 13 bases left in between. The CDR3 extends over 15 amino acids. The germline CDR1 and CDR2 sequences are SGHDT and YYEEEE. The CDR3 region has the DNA TGTGCCAGCACCATAGGACCCGTGAACACCGGGGAGCTGTTTTTT. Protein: CASTIGPVNTGELFF.

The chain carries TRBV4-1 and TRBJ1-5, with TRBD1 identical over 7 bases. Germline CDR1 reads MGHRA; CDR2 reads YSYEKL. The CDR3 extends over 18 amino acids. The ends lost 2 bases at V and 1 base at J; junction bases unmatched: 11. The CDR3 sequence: CASSQNAQGGSSNQPQHF. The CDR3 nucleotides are TGCGCCAGCAGCCAAAATGCGCAAGGGGGCTCAAGCAATCAGCCCCAGCATTTT.

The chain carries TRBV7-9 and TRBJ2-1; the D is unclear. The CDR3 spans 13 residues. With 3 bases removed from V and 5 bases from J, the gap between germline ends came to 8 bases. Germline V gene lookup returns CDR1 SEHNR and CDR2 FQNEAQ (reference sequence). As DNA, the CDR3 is TGTGCCAGCAGCTTGGTGGTGAACAATGAGCAGTTCTTC. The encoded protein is CASSLVVNNEQFF.

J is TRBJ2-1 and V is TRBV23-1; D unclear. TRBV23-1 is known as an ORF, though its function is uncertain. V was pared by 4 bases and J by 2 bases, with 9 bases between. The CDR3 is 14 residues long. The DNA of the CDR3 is TGCGCCAGCAGTCCCTTCAACCCCTACAATGAGCAGTTCTTC. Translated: CASSPFNPYNEQFF.

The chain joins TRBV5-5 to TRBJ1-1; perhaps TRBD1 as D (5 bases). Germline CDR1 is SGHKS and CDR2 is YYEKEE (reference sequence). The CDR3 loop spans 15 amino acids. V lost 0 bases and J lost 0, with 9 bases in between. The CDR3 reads CASSLEGTMNTEAFF. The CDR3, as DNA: TGTGCCAGCAGCTTGGAGGGGACCATGAACACTGAAGCTTTCTTT.